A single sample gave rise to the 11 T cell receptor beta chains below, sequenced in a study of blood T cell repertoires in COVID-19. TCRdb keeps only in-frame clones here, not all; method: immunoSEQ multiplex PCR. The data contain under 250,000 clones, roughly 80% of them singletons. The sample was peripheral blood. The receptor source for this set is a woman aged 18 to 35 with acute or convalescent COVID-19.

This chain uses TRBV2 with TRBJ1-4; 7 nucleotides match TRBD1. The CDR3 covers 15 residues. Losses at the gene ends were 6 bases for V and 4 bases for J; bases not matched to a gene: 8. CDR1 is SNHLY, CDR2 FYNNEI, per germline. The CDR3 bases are TGTGCCAGCAGCGAGGGACAGACTTATAATGAAAAACTGTTTTTT. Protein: CASSEGQTYNEKLFF.

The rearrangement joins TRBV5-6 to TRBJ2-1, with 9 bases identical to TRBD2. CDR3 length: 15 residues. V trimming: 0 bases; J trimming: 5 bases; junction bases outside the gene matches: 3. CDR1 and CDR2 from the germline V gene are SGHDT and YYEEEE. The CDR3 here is CASSLVIAGDNEQFF. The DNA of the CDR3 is TGTGCCAGCAGCTTGGTGATAGCGGGAGACAATGAGCAGTTCTTC.

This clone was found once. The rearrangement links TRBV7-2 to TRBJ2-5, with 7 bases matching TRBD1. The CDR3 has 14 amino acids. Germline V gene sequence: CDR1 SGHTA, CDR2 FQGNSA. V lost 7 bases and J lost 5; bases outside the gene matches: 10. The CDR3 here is CASKSQGVFETQYF. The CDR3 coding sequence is TGTGCCAGCAAGAGCCAGGGGGTTTTTGAGACCCAGTACTTC.

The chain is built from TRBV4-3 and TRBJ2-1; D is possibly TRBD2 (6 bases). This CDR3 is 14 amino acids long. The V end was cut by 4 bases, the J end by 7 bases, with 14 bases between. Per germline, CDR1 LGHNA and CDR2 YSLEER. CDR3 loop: CASSLGTALNEQFF. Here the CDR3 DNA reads TGCGCCAGCAGCCTTGGGACTGCGTTAAATGAGCAGTTCTTC.

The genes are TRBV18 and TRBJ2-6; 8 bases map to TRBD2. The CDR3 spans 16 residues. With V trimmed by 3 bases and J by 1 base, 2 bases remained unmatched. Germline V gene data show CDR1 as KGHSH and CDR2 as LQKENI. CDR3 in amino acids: CASSPQRESGANVLTF. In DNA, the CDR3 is TGTGCCAGCTCACCGCAGCGGGAGTCTGGGGCCAACGTCCTGACTTTC.

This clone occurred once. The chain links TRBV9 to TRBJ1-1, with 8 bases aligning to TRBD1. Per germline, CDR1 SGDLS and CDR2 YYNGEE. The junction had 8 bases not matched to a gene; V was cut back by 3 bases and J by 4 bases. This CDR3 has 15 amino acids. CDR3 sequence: CASSAHGQGATEAFF. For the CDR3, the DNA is TGTGCCAGCAGCGCCCACGGGCAGGGGGCCACTGAAGCTTTCTTT.

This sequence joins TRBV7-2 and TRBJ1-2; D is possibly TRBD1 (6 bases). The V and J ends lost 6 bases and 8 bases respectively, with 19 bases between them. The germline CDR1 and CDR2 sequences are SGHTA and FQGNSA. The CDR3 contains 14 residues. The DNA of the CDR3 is TGTGCCAGCAGTCCGGACAGCCCGGGAAGGGGCTACACCTTC. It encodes CASSPDSPGRGYTF. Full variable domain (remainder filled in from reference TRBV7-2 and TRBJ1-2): GAGVSQSPSNKVTEKGKDVELRCDPISGHTALYWYRQSLGQGLEFLIYFQGNSAPDKSGLPSDRFSAERTGGSVSTLTIQRTQQEDSAVYLCASSPDSPGRGYTFGSGTRLTVV.

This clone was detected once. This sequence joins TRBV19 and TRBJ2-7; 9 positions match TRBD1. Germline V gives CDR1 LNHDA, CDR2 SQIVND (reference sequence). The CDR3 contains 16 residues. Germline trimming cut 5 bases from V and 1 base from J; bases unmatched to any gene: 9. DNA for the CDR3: TGTGCCAGTAGTTACCGGGCCGGGACAGGGTCCTACGAGCAGTACTTC. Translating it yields CASSYRAGTGSYEQYF.

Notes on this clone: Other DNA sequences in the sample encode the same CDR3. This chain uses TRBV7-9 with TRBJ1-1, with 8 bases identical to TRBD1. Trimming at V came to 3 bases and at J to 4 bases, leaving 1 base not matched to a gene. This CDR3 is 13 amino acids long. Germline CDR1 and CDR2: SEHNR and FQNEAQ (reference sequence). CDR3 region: CASSLGTGTEAFF. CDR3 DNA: TGTGCCAGCAGCTTGGGGACAGGCACTGAAGCTTTCTTT.

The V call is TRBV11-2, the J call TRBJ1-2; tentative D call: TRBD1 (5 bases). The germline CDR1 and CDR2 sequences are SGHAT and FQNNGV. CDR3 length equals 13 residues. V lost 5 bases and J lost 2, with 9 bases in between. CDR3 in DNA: TGTGCCAGCAGCCCGGGACTGAACTATGGCTACACCTTC. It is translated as CASSPGLNYGYTF. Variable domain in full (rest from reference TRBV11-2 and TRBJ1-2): EAGVAQSPRYKIIEKRQSVAFWCNPISGHATLYWYQQILGQGPKLLIQFQNNGVVDDSQLPKDRFSAERLKGVDSTLKIQPAKLEDSAVYLCASSPGLNYGYTFGSGTRLTVV.

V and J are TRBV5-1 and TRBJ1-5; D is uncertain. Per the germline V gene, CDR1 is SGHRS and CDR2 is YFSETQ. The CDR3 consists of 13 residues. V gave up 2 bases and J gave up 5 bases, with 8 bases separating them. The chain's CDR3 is CASSFDYDQPQHF. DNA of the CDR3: TGCGCCAGCAGCTTCGACTATGATCAGCCCCAGCATTTT.